The 27 T cell receptor beta chains given below trace back to one sample, sequenced in a study of graft-versus-host responses after intestinal transplantation. Sequenced by immunoSEQ multiplex PCR; TCRdb stores in-frame clones only, minus some. The table records about 97,000 clones, approximately 90% of them present only once. Material: PBMCs, obtained about 450 days after intestinal transplant. The receptors shown here come from a human patient who received an intestinal transplant, so some T cells may come from the graft donor.

This chain uses TRBV12-5 with TRBJ2-7, with 7 bases that match TRBD1. The germline V gene has CDR1 LGHNT and CDR2 FRNRAP. V dropped 2 bases and J dropped 4; count of bases not matched to a gene: 8. The CDR3 spans 15 residues. CDR3 protein: CASGLTYGTAYEQYF. The CDR3 DNA reads as TGTGCTAGTGGTTTGACCTACGGGACAGCGTACGAGCAGTACTTC.

This chain uses TRBV10-2 with TRBJ1-1; 7 bases are a match to TRBD1. Germline CDR1 and CDR2: WSHSY and SAAADI. The CDR3 sequence is 11 residues long. The J segment lost 8 bases and the V segment lost 7 bases, leaving 4 bases of the junction unmatched. CDR3 DNA: TGCGCCAGCACCCAGGGGGTAGAAGCTTTCTTT. This codes for CASTQGVEAFF.

As concerns this clone: The CDR3 does not close with the conserved phenylalanine or tryptophan, likely indicating a read error. The DNA is omitted, as the CDR3 cannot be located on it reliably, and the CDR3 follows TCRdb's listing. This CDR3 is also generated by other DNA sequences in the sample. The chain links TRBV20-1 to TRBJ1-4. The CDR3 is 9 amino acids long, termini counted. CDR1 and CDR2 (germline): DFQATT, SNEGSKA (reference sequence). CDR3 sequence: CSAGYGGPL.

This chain connects TRBV27 to TRBJ1-4; 7 bases agree with TRBD1. Germline loops: CDR1 MNHEY, CDR2 SMNVEV (reference sequence). This CDR3 spans 14 amino acids. J was trimmed by 4 bases and V by 6 bases; bases with no gene match: 5. In nucleotides, the CDR3 is TGTGCCAGCAGGAGGACAGGCCTTAATGAAAAACTGTTTTTT. Amino acid sequence: CASRRTGLNEKLFF.

The chain recombines TRBV10-1 with TRBJ2-1, with 7 positions matching TRBD2. Germline CDR1 WNHNN, CDR2 SYGVQD (reference sequence). V was clipped by 4 bases and J by 3 bases; unmatched bases: 12. This CDR3 is 17 amino acids long. The CDR3, as DNA: TGCGCCAGCAGTGGTGGTCGGCAGGGAGGGATCTACAATGAGCAGTTCTTC. Translation: CASSGGRQGGIYNEQFF.

This CDR3 is CASSLGGEGQPQHF. The CDR3 nucleotides are TGTGCCAGCAGTTTGGGGGGGGAGGGACAGCCCCAGCATTTT. The V call is TRBV27, the J call TRBJ1-5; maybe TRBD1 (5 bases). This CDR3 is 14 amino acids long. Germline V gives CDR1 MNHEY, CDR2 SMNVEV (reference sequence). Trimming removed 3 bases from V and 7 bases from J, with 13 bases in between.

The chain carries TRBV19 and TRBJ1-4, with D perhaps matching TRBD1 (5 bases). The length of the CDR3 is 13 residues. Looked up from germline, CDR1 is LNHDA and CDR2 is SQIVND (reference sequence). Trimming left V 7 bases short and J 4 bases short, with 10 bases between. DNA of the CDR3: TGTGCCAGTACCGGGACGGGTAATGAAAAACTGTTTTTT. Translating gives CASTGTGNEKLFF.

V is TRBV15 and J is TRBJ1-3; TRBD1 might be the D (5 bases). Germline loops: CDR1 LNHNV, CDR2 YYDKDF (reference sequence). CDR3 length: 16 amino acids. The V gene lost 0 bases and the J gene lost 7 bases, with 16 bases spanning the gap. The CDR3 is CATSRDGSGAGNTIYF. The CDR3 nucleotides are TGTGCCACCAGCAGAGATGGGAGCGGGGCGGGGAACACCATATATTTT.

This rearrangement joins TRBV9 to TRBJ2-7; tentatively, D is TRBD1 (6 bases). The V end lost 1 base, the J end lost 7 bases, and 9 bases lay between the germline ends. This CDR3 is built from 12 residues. Germline lookup yields CDR1 SGDLS and CDR2 YYNGEE. In DNA, the CDR3 is TGTGCCAGCAGCGTACTGAGGGGGGAGCAGTACTTC. Translated: CASSVLRGEQYF.

On this clone: Other DNA sequences in the sample encode the same CDR3. The CDR3 region is CASSESGSYEQYF. The CDR3 DNA is TGCGCCAGCAGTGAGTCGGGCTCCTACGAGCAGTACTTC. The chain links TRBV10-1 to TRBJ2-7; D is unclear. The CDR3 spans 13 residues. Germline lookup yields CDR1 WNHNN and CDR2 SYGVQD (reference sequence). Trimming left V 0 bases short and J 0 bases short, with 3 bases between.

This clone was observed once. The chain recombines TRBV11-3 with TRBJ2-7, with 7 positions matching TRBD1. Germline assignment: CDR1 SGHNT and CDR2 YENEEA. The CDR3 has 12 residues. The V segment lost 2 bases and the J segment 7 bases; nucleotides outside the gene matches: 2. In DNA form, the CDR3 reads TGTGCCAGCAGCTTAAAACAGGGGGAGCAGTACTTC. It is translated as CASSLKQGEQYF.

The chain uses TRBV6-1 and TRBJ2-1, with D unresolved. V gave up 3 bases and J gave up 0 bases, with 6 bases separating them. Germline CDR1 reads MNHNS; CDR2 reads SASEGT. This CDR3 spans 14 amino acids. CDR3 sequence: CASSEGSSYNEQFF. CDR3 sequence (DNA): TGTGCCAGCAGTGAGGGCAGCTCCTACAATGAGCAGTTCTTC.

V gene TRBV6-1 combines with J gene TRBJ2-7; 7 nucleotides match TRBD2. Germline loops: CDR1 MNHNS, CDR2 SASEGT. With 3 bases clipped from V and 2 bases from J, the junction kept 7 bases outside the gene matches. This CDR3 spans 15 amino acids. The CDR3 sequence: CASSEGASGAYEQYF. As DNA, the CDR3 is TGTGCCAGCAGTGAGGGAGCTAGCGGCGCCTACGAGCAGTACTTC.

The chain recombines TRBV11-2 with TRBJ2-7; 9 bases match TRBD1. CDR3 length: 16 residues. The germline V gene has CDR1 SGHAT and CDR2 FQNNGV. V shed 3 bases, J shed 2 bases, and the junction held 8 bases outside the gene matches. The CDR3 region is CASSFRGGTGPYEQYF. The CDR3 DNA reads as TGTGCCAGCAGCTTCAGGGGAGGGACAGGGCCCTACGAGCAGTACTTC. Full variable domain (missing parts from reference TRBV11-2 and TRBJ2-7): EAGVAQSPRYKIIEKRQSVAFWCNPISGHATLYWYQQILGQGPKLLIQFQNNGVVDDSQLPKDRFSAERLKGVDSTLKIQPAKLEDSAVYLCASSFRGGTGPYEQYFGPGTRLTVT.

The chain couples TRBV19 to TRBJ1-1; the match to TRBD1 covers 7 bases. After removal of 7 bases from V and 7 bases from J, the junction contained 6 bases not matched to a gene. There are 12 residues in the CDR3. CDR1 and CDR2 from the germline V gene are LNHDA and SQIVND (reference sequence). DNA of the CDR3: TGTGCCAGTAATACAGGGGCCTTTGAAGCTTTCTTT. Residues: CASNTGAFEAFF.

The rearrangement joins TRBV11-2 to TRBJ2-5; D perhaps matches TRBD1 (5 bases). The CDR3 runs 16 residues. From germline, CDR1 is SGHAT and CDR2 FQNNGV. V was pared by 5 bases and J by 5 bases, with 21 bases between. The CDR3, as DNA: TGTGCCAGCAGCCCCAATCCCCCAGGGAAAGGGGAGACCCAGTACTTC. Translating it yields CASSPNPPGKGETQYF. Variable domain in full (rest from reference TRBV11-2 and TRBJ2-5): EAGVAQSPRYKIIEKRQSVAFWCNPISGHATLYWYQQILGQGPKLLIQFQNNGVVDDSQLPKDRFSAERLKGVDSTLKIQPAKLEDSAVYLCASSPNPPGKGETQYFGPGTRLLVL.

This chain links TRBV10-3 with TRBJ2-2; 10 bases are a match to TRBD2. With V trimmed by 6 bases and J by 2 bases, 3 bases remained unmatched. CDR3 length: 15 residues. Per the germline V gene, CDR1 is ENHRY and CDR2 is SYGVKD. CDR3 protein: CAIRGLADNTGELFF. The CDR3 DNA is TGTGCCATCAGAGGACTAGCGGATAACACCGGGGAGCTGTTTTTT.

V gene TRBV6-6 combines with J gene TRBJ2-2, with D uncertain. The CDR3 contains 13 residues. Germline V gene sequence: CDR1 MNHNY, CDR2 SVGAGI (reference sequence). The V end lost 4 bases, the J end lost 5 bases, and 8 bases lay between the germline ends. This CDR3 reads CASSSARTGELFF. The CDR3 nucleotides read TGTGCCAGCAGTTCAGCTAGGACCGGGGAGCTGTTTTTT.

The V call is TRBV6-1, the J call TRBJ1-2; 9 bases are a match to TRBD1. The CDR3 has 14 residues. V lost 7 bases and J lost 6; bases outside the gene matches: 9. CDR1 is MNHNS and CDR2 is SASEGT in the germline V gene. The CDR3 region is CASIGTGLKDGYTF. In DNA form, the CDR3 reads TGTGCCAGCATAGGGACAGGGCTAAAGGATGGCTACACCTTC.

This clone occurred a few times. V and J are TRBV18 and TRBJ2-7; D not certain. The CDR3 runs to 13 residues. Trimming left V 1 base short and J 3 bases short, with 7 bases between. Germline lookup yields CDR1 KGHSH and CDR2 LQKENI. DNA of the CDR3: TGTGCCAGCTCACCACGGGCGAACTACGAGCAGTACTTC. It is translated as CASSPRANYEQYF.

A note on this clone: Other DNA sequences from this sample encode an identical CDR3 as well. The chain employs TRBV5-1 and TRBJ2-3; possibly TRBD2 for D (6 bases). Trimming took off 1 base at V and 5 bases at J, with 14 bases between the two ends. The CDR3 runs 15 residues. Germline loops: CDR1 SGHRS, CDR2 YFSETQ. In DNA form, the CDR3 reads TGCGCCAGCAGCTTGATTAGGGATAGCGGAGATACGCAGTATTTT. This gives the protein CASSLIRDSGDTQYF.

J is TRBJ1-1 and V is TRBV19, with D possibly being TRBD1 (5 bases). This CDR3 comprises 15 residues. V was shortened by 2 bases and J by 5 bases, with 15 bases between the two germline ends. Germline CDR1 LNHDA, CDR2 SQIVND (reference sequence). The CDR3 region is CASSIWGRSKTEAFF. The CDR3 nucleotides are TGTGCCAGTAGTATATGGGGCAGGTCTAAGACTGAAGCTTTCTTT. Looking up the rest from reference TRBV19 and TRBJ1-1 gives the full variable domain: DGGITQSPKYLFRKEGQNVTLSCEQNLNHDAMYWYRQDPGQGLRLIYYSQIVNDFQKGDIAEGYSVSREKKESFPLTVTSAQKNPTAFYLCASSIWGRSKTEAFFGQGTRLTVV.

The chain combines TRBV5-5 with TRBJ1-2; D ambiguous. Deletions cut 4 bases from V and 1 base from J, with 8 bases between. This CDR3 is 13 amino acids long. Germline CDR1 and CDR2: SGHKS and YYEKEE (reference sequence). CDR3 in DNA: TGTGCCAGCAGCGCTGACAATAACTATGGCTACACCTTC. Translating gives CASSADNNYGYTF.

This rearrangement joins TRBV2 to TRBJ2-2; D ambiguous. Deletions cut 8 bases from V and 1 base from J, with 23 bases between. The CDR3 is made up of 18 amino acids. Germline-derived CDR1 and CDR2 are SNHLY and FYNNEI. The CDR3 sequence is CASGTERDHRVNTGELFF. In DNA, the CDR3 is TGTGCCAGCGGAACGGAGCGTGACCATAGGGTGAACACCGGGGAGCTGTTTTTT.

This chain connects TRBV6-5 to TRBJ2-1; weak D call: TRBD2 (7 bases). CDR3 length: 14 residues. Germline loops: CDR1 MNHEY, CDR2 SVGAGI. The V end lost 2 bases, the J end lost 8 bases, and 13 bases lay between the germline ends. As DNA, the CDR3 is TGTGCCAGCAGTTACCGCAAGGGGGGGGATGAGCAGTTCTTC. The encoded protein is CASSYRKGGDEQFF.

The genes are TRBV19 and TRBJ1-2; tentative D call: TRBD1 (6 bases). Germline V gives CDR1 LNHDA, CDR2 SQIVND (reference sequence). Deletions cut 7 bases from V and 4 bases from J, with 16 bases between. The CDR3 sequence is 14 residues long. The CDR3 coding sequence is TGTGCCAGTATCCCAGACAGGAGGCTCTATGGCTACACCTTC. Amino acid sequence: CASIPDRRLYGYTF.

The chain joins TRBV7-3 to TRBJ2-5; D call uncertain. CDR1 and CDR2 from the germline V gene are SGHTA and FQGTGA. Deletions cut 5 bases from V and 5 bases from J, with 12 bases between. CDR3 size: 13 residues. The CDR3 loop is CASSTRAQETQYF. CDR3 nucleotides: TGTGCCAGCAGCACCCGGGCGCAGGAGACCCAGTACTTC.